These T cell receptor beta chains were read from a single sample in a study of T cell responses to AZD1222 COVID-19 vaccine. Measured with immunoSEQ multiplex PCR; TCRdb has only the in-frame clones, and not every one. The sample yields over 120,000 clones, around 93% seen once. The sequenced sample was peripheral blood, obtained 28 days after the second AZD1222 dose. The origin of the receptors is an adult who received the AZD1222 COVID-19 vaccine. Both conserved end residues are part of each CDR3. The D gene is left open where the match is weak.

v_call: TRBV14
d_call: .
j_call: TRBJ2-3
cdr3_nt: TGTGCCAGCAGCCAAGTGGTGGCTAGCACAGATACGCAGTATTTT
cdr3_aa: CASSQVVASTDTQYF

v_call: TRBV28
d_call: .
j_call: TRBJ1-1
cdr3_nt: TGTGCCAGCAGTCCCCTTGGAACTGAAGCTTTCTTT
cdr3_aa: CASSPLGTEAFF

v_call: TRBV9
d_call: .
j_call: TRBJ2-1
cdr3_nt: TGTGCCAGCAGCCAAGGACATTACAATGAGCAGTTCTTC
cdr3_aa: CASSQGHYNEQFF

v_call: TRBV9
d_call: .
j_call: TRBJ1-3
cdr3_nt: TGTGCCAGCAGCGTAGCAGGAGGGGCTGGAAACACCATATATTTT
cdr3_aa: CASSVAGGAGNTIYF

v_call: TRBV3-1/TRBV3-2
d_call: TRBD1
j_call: TRBJ1-1
cdr3_nt: TGTGCCAGCAGCCTGGGACAGCTGAACACTGAAGCTTTCTTT
cdr3_aa: CASSLGQLNTEAFF

v_call: TRBV5-8
d_call: .
j_call: TRBJ1-5
cdr3_nt: TGTGCCAGCAGCTTGGCCTTCAGAGCCCAGCCCCAGCATTTT
cdr3_aa: CASSLAFRAQPQHF

v_call: TRBV19
d_call: .
j_call: TRBJ2-1
cdr3_nt: TGTGCCAGTAGATCGGCGGGATCGGTTGGCGGTGAGCAGTTCTTC
cdr3_aa: CASRSAGSVGGEQFF

v_call: TRBV15
d_call: TRBD2
j_call: TRBJ2-7
cdr3_nt: TGTGCCACCAGCAGAGAACGACTAGCGGAATCCTACGAGCAGTACTTC
cdr3_aa: CATSRERLAESYEQYF

v_call: TRBV18
d_call: .
j_call: TRBJ2-1
cdr3_nt: TGTGCCAGCTCGCCGGACAGTCGCAATGAGCAGTTCTTC
cdr3_aa: CASSPDSRNEQFF

v_call: TRBV7-9
d_call: TRBD1
j_call: TRBJ1-3
cdr3_nt: TGTGCCAGCAGCTTATCAACAGGGGGCTCTGGAAACACCATATATTTT
cdr3_aa: CASSLSTGGSGNTIYF

v_call: TRBV30
d_call: .
j_call: TRBJ2-5
cdr3_nt: TGTGCCTGGAGTGTAGGTCTAGGGGGCCAAGAGACCCAGTACTTC
cdr3_aa: CAWSVGLGGQETQYF

v_call: TRBV7-9
d_call: TRBD1
j_call: TRBJ1-2
cdr3_nt: TGTGCCAGCAGCTTTCTACCCCGGACAGGGAGGAACTATGGCTACACCTTC
cdr3_aa: CASSFLPRTGRNYGYTF

v_call: TRBV20-1
d_call: .
j_call: TRBJ2-6
cdr3_nt: TGCAGTGCTAGTGAAGGCTCTGGGGCCAACGTCCTGACTTTC
cdr3_aa: CSASEGSGANVLTF

v_call: TRBV29-1
d_call: .
j_call: TRBJ2-7
cdr3_nt: TGCAGCGCCCGCGACTCAACCTACGAGCAGTACTTC
cdr3_aa: CSARDSTYEQYF

v_call: TRBV5-8
d_call: .
j_call: TRBJ1-2
cdr3_nt: TGTGCCAGCAGCTTCTTTGGGGTAGGCTATGGCTACACCTTC
cdr3_aa: CASSFFGVGYGYTF